This T cell receptor beta chain was captured in a study of cytomegalovirus exposure and HLA in healthy donors. General observations from the study: The authors later linked a missense DCLRE1C variant to TCR beta V- and J-gene trimming. Further analysis was carried out later, and it showed several of the most significant clusters appearing linked to common viral pathogens. Serostatus for CMV was the only available immune exposure information.

A word on this clone: Its target is unknown.

The PCR used 60 Vbeta and 13 Jbeta primers. Method: immunoSEQ multiplex PCR; TCRdb's copy keeps in-frame clones and lacks some. Among 100,000 to 150,000 clones listed, 75% to 85% were seen once. Trimming at V came to 4 bases and at J to 6 bases, leaving 5 bases not matched to a gene. The CDR3 is 15 residues long. Looked up from germline, CDR1 is LGHNA and CDR2 is YNFKEQ. Likely unrecorded immune exposures existed in these nominally healthy donors. Sequencing was performed on PBMCs. This sequence originates from a man aged 25-40 years in good health and CMV-seropositive. The rearrangement links TRBV4-2 to TRBJ1-4; 10 bases map to TRBD1. CDR3 sequence (DNA): TGTGCCAGCAGCCGCGACAGGGGGCGGTATGAAAAACTGTTTTTT. As protein: CASSRDRGRYEKLFF.